A selection of T cell receptor beta chains follows, all from one sample in a study of blood T cells in healthy people across ages. TCRdb reprocessed the 5' RACE reads via MiXCR and lists one record per CDR3 protein. The table shows approximately 790,000 distinct CDR3 sequences, with 55% to 65% occurring only once. Sequences were obtained from blood. The receptors shown here come from a man aged 25 to 40 in good health. CDR3s include the opening cysteine and the closing phenylalanine or tryptophan. Each record gives: V gene, J gene, clone size, D gene, CDR3 protein, CDR3 DNA. The D gene is left open where the match is weak. The listing skips clone size in some rows; elsewhere it reads once, few, many or a size class.

V: TRBV10-3
J: TRBJ2-6
size: -
D: -
CDR3: CAISILGEGSGANVLTF
DNA: TGTGCCATCAGCATCCTAGGAGAGGGCTCTGGGGCCAACGTCCTGACTTTC

V: TRBV5-1
J: TRBJ2-5
size: -
D: -
CDR3: CASSLDASGETQYF
DNA: TGCGCCAGCAGCTTAGACGCAAGCGGGGAGACCCAGTACTTC

V: TRBV5-1
J: TRBJ1-6
size: few
D: -
CDR3: CASSLNSAVPDSYNSPPHF
DNA: TGCGCCAGCAGCTTGAATTCAGCAGTCCCCGATTCCTATAATTCACCCCCCCACTTT

V: TRBV18
J: TRBJ2-3
size: -
D: TRBD2
CDR3: CASSQGLAKSTDTQYF
DNA: TGTGCCAGCTCACAGGGACTAGCGAAAAGCACAGATACGCAGTATTTT

V: TRBV6-2/TRBV6-3
J: TRBJ2-1
size: -
D: TRBD1
CDR3: CASSYYDRGQETQFF
DNA: TGTGCCAGCAGTTACTACGACAGGGGGCAGGAGACCCAGTTCTTC

V: TRBV9
J: TRBJ2-3
size: -
D: -
CDR3: CASSGVPNTQYF
DNA: TGTGCCAGCAGCGGGGTCCCAAATACGCAGTATTTT

V: TRBV2
J: TRBJ1-2
size: -
D: -
CDR3: CASPGAANYGYTF
DNA: TGTGCCAGCCCTGGGGCAGCTAACTATGGCTACACCTTC

V: TRBV20-1
J: TRBJ1-4
size: many
D: TRBD1
CDR3: CSARSEQGYNEKLFF
DNA: TGCAGTGCTAGGTCCGAACAGGGGTATAATGAAAAACTGTTTTTT

V: TRBV5-1
J: TRBJ1-2
size: -
D: -
CDR3: CASSPRGLSNYGYTF
DNA: TGCGCCAGCAGCCCGCGGGGGCTATCTAACTATGGCTACACCTTC

V: TRBV29-1
J: TRBJ1-2
size: -
D: TRBD1
CDR3: CSVYPGQGDYGYTF
DNA: TGCAGCGTTTACCCGGGACAGGGAGACTATGGCTACACCTTC

V: TRBV7-9
J: TRBJ1-1
size: few
D: -
CDR3: CASSLAGQGNTEAFF
DNA: TGTGCCAGCAGCTTAGCGGGGCAGGGCAACACTGAAGCTTTCTTT

V: TRBV3-1
J: TRBJ1-1
size: -
D: -
CDR3: CASTLGGARTGAFF
DNA: TGTGCCAGCACCCTGGGGGGGGCGCGAACTGGAGCTTTCTTT

V: TRBV11-1
J: TRBJ2-1
size: -
D: -
CDR3: CASSRATYNEQFF
DNA: TGTGCCAGCAGCCGGGCGACCTACAATGAGCAGTTCTTC

V: TRBV28
J: TRBJ2-7
size: -
D: -
CDR3: CASSVGGTLYEQYF
DNA: TGTGCCAGCAGTGTAGGGGGTACACTTTACGAGCAGTACTTC

V: TRBV7-2
J: TRBJ2-1
size: -
D: TRBD1
CDR3: CASSLVGTEYNEQFF
DNA: TGTGCCAGCAGCTTAGTGGGGACAGAGTACAATGAGCAGTTCTTC

V: TRBV7-9
J: TRBJ2-7
size: -
D: TRBD2
CDR3: CASSQIASGGEQYF
DNA: TGTGCCAGCAGCCAAATAGCTAGCGGGGGCGAGCAGTACTTC

V: TRBV29-1
J: TRBJ2-1
size: -
D: -
CDR3: CSVEGGRNPNYNEQFF
DNA: TGCAGCGTTGAAGGGGGGAGGAACCCTAACTACAATGAGCAGTTCTTC

V: TRBV24-1
J: TRBJ2-7
size: -
D: TRBD1
CDR3: CATSAIGGQGVYEQYF
DNA: TGTGCCACCAGTGCCATAGGGGGACAGGGAGTCTACGAGCAGTACTTC

V: TRBV28
J: TRBJ2-1
size: -
D: -
CDR3: CASCFNGSPPSYNEQFF
DNA: TGTGCCAGCTGTTTTAACGGGAGCCCCCCCTCCTACAATGAGCAGTTCTTC

V: TRBV6-6
J: TRBJ2-6
size: -
D: -
CDR3: CASSSQGSGSGANVLTF
DNA: TGTGCCAGCAGTTCTCAGGGCTCGGGATCGGGGGCCAACGTCCTGACTTTC

V: TRBV5-8
J: TRBJ2-5
size: -
D: TRBD1
CDR3: CASSFRTGGLETQYF
DNA: TGTGCCAGCAGCTTCAGGACAGGGGGCTTGGAGACCCAGTACTTC

V: TRBV5-4
J: TRBJ2-1
size: -
D: -
CDR3: CASSPGLQGYNEQFF
DNA: TGTGCCAGCAGCCCCGGTTTGCAGGGCTACAATGAGCAGTTCTTC

V: TRBV19
J: TRBJ1-2
size: once
D: -
CDR3: CASSIGRAVESYTF
DNA: TGTGCCAGTAGTATAGGACGAGCTGTTGAAAGCTACACCTTC

V: TRBV6-5
J: TRBJ2-5
size: few
D: TRBD1
CDR3: CASSYTGTDQETQYF
DNA: TGTGCCAGCAGTTACACCGGGACAGACCAAGAGACCCAGTACTTC

V: TRBV7-2
J: TRBJ2-3
size: -
D: TRBD2
CDR3: CASSQKQRGGTDTQYF
DNA: TGTGCCAGCAGCCAGAAGCAGCGGGGGGGCACAGATACGCAGTATTTT

V: TRBV6-5
J: TRBJ2-7
size: -
D: -
CDR3: CASSYSFEGTSSYELYF
DNA: TGTGCCAGCAGTTACTCTTTTGAGGGGACGAGCTCCTACGAGCTGTACTTC

V: TRBV7-2
J: TRBJ2-7
size: -
D: -
CDR3: CASSFSGAGSSYEQYF
DNA: TGTGCCAGCAGCTTCTCCGGGGCGGGGAGTTCCTACGAGCAGTACTTC

V: TRBV5-6
J: TRBJ2-1
size: few
D: TRBD1
CDR3: CASSSDRGSRSEQFF
DNA: TGTGCCAGCAGCTCGGACAGGGGCTCTCGGTCTGAGCAGTTCTTC

V: TRBV5-5
J: TRBJ2-1
size: -
D: -
CDR3: CASSSENYITSSDEQFF
DNA: TGTGCCAGCAGCTCCGAAAACTATATCACTTCCTCCGATGAGCAGTTCTTC

V: TRBV4-3
J: TRBJ1-5
size: -
D: -
CDR3: CASSQDGWQPQHF
DNA: TGCGCCAGCAGCCAAGACGGGTGGCAGCCCCAGCATTTT

V: TRBV5-1
J: TRBJ2-6
size: once
D: -
CDR3: CASSLVPVGLSGTNVLTF
DNA: TGCGCCAGCAGCTTGGTTCCAGTGGGACTCTCTGGGACCAACGTCCTGACTTTC

V: TRBV7-8
J: TRBJ2-5
size: -
D: -
CDR3: CASSLEQVQETQYF
DNA: TGTGCCAGCAGCTTAGAACAGGTCCAAGAGACCCAGTACTTC

V: TRBV7-2
J: TRBJ2-5
size: -
D: -
CDR3: CASSAERASQETQYF
DNA: TGTGCCAGCAGCGCAGAGCGGGCCTCCCAAGAGACCCAGTACTTC

V: TRBV5-1
J: TRBJ2-5
size: -
D: -
CDR3: CASSSMDRGETQYF
DNA: TGCGCCAGCAGCTCAATGGACAGAGGAGAGACCCAGTACTTC

V: TRBV18
J: TRBJ2-3
size: -
D: TRBD2
CDR3: CASSPQTSLDTQYF
DNA: TGTGCCAGCTCACCCCAGACTAGCTTGGATACGCAGTATTTT

V: TRBV4-3
J: TRBJ1-2
size: -
D: TRBD1
CDR3: CASSQDTGTGTIVGYGYTF
DNA: TGCGCCAGCAGCCAAGATACCGGGACAGGGACTATTGTTGGCTATGGCTACACCTTC

V: TRBV6-1
J: TRBJ1-5
size: few
D: -
CDR3: CASSLGAFNQPQHF
DNA: TGTGCCAGCAGTTTAGGGGCATTCAATCAGCCCCAGCATTTT

V: TRBV15
J: TRBJ2-5
size: few
D: -
CDR3: CATSRDLAKRETQYF
DNA: TGTGCCACCAGCAGAGATTTGGCAAAAAGAGAGACCCAGTACTTC

V: TRBV7-3
J: TRBJ2-7
size: -
D: -
CDR3: CASSPGLTTYNEQYF
DNA: TGTGCCAGCAGCCCTGGACTAACAACCTACAATGAGCAGTACTTC

V: TRBV6-2/TRBV6-3
J: TRBJ2-7
size: -
D: -
CDR3: CASTPSGSSYEQYF
DNA: TGTGCCAGCACCCCCAGCGGCAGCTCCTACGAGCAGTACTTC

V: TRBV10-3
J: TRBJ2-7
size: -
D: TRBD1
CDR3: CAISESRTGYEQYF
DNA: TGTGCCATCAGTGAGTCTAGGACAGGGTACGAGCAGTACTTC

V: TRBV20-1
J: TRBJ2-5
size: -
D: TRBD1
CDR3: CSARGDRADQETQYF
DNA: TGCAGTGCTAGAGGGGACAGGGCCGACCAAGAGACCCAGTACTTC

V: TRBV7-9
J: TRBJ2-5
size: few
D: -
CDR3: CASSPDGGFQETQYF
DNA: TGTGCCAGCAGCCCCGACGGGGGTTTCCAAGAGACCCAGTACTTC

V: TRBV2
J: TRBJ2-3
size: -
D: TRBD2
CDR3: CASSEGGGGSRTDTQYF
DNA: TGTGCCAGCAGTGAGGGCGGCGGGGGTAGCCGGACAGATACGCAGTATTTT

V: TRBV29-1
J: TRBJ2-7
size: few
D: -
CDR3: CSAQTGLYEQYF
DNA: TGCAGCGCACAGACAGGACTTTACGAGCAGTACTTC

V: TRBV4-3
J: TRBJ2-7
size: -
D: -
CDR3: CASSRENGFYEQYF
DNA: TGCGCCAGCAGCCGGGAGAACGGATTCTACGAGCAGTACTTC

V: TRBV7-3
J: TRBJ2-6
size: -
D: -
CDR3: CASSSSGTHDSSGANVLTF
DNA: TGTGCCAGCAGCTCGTCCGGGACACACGATAGCTCTGGGGCCAACGTCCTGACTTTC

V: TRBV27
J: TRBJ1-2
size: few
D: -
CDR3: CASSPQTGANYGYTF
DNA: TGTGCCAGCAGTCCCCAGACAGGAGCTAACTATGGCTACACCTTC

V: TRBV9
J: TRBJ2-3
size: few
D: -
CDR3: CASSVAAGANTDTQYF
DNA: TGTGCCAGCAGCGTAGCGGCAGGGGCCAACACAGATACGCAGTATTTT

V: TRBV2
J: TRBJ1-2
size: -
D: -
CDR3: CAIWNYGYTF
DNA: TGTGCCATCTGGAACTATGGCTACACCTTC

V: TRBV18
J: TRBJ2-1
size: -
D: -
CDR3: CASCQNEDYNEQFF
DNA: TGTGCCAGCTGCCAGAACGAGGACTACAATGAGCAGTTCTTC

V: TRBV18
J: TRBJ1-1
size: once
D: -
CDR3: CASSPGTEEAFF
DNA: TGTGCCAGCTCACCCGGGACGGAGGAAGCTTTCTTT